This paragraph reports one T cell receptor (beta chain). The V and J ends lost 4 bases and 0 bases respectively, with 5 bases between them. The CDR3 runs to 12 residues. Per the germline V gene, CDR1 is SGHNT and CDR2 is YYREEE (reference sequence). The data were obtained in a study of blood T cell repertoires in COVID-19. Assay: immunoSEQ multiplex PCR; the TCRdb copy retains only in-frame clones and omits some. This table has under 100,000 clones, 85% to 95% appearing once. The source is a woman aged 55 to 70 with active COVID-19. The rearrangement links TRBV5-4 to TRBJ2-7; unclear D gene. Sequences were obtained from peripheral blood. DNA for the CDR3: TGTGCCAGCAGCCTTAACTCCTACGAGCAGTACTTC. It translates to CASSLNSYEQYF. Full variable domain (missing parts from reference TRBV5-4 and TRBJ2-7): ETGVTQSPTHLIKTRGQQVTLRCSSQSGHNTVSWYQQALGQGPQFIFQYYREEENGRGNFPPRFSGLQFPNYSSELNVNALELDDSALYLCASSLNSYEQYFGPGTRLTVT.